This TCR beta chain originates from a study of T-cell memory formation after mild COVID-19. As for the study in general: TCR clustering was largely donor specific.

TCRdb passed the 5' RACE reads through MiXCR, listing each CDR3 protein once. Of approximately 340,000 distinct CDR3 sequences listed, 10% to 15% are singletons. The CDR3 has 18 amino acids. The ends lost 0 bases at V and 5 bases at J; junction bases unmatched: 13. Looked up from germline, CDR1 is SEHNR and CDR2 is FQNEAQ (reference sequence). The sample comprised PBMCs or a T cell subset sorted from them (not recorded which). The sequence came from a man younger than 35 who had mild COVID-19 (a few samples of this study predate the infection). Cell type and time point are not known. The V call is TRBV7-9, the J call TRBJ2-3; TRBD2 matches at 8 bases. The CDR3 DNA is TGTGCCAGCAGCTTAGCGGATCCGGCGGGGGGCCTAAAAGATACGCAGTATTTT. Its translation: CASSLADPAGGLKDTQYF. Drawing the rest from reference TRBV7-9 and TRBJ2-3, the complete variable domain is DTGVSQNPRHKITKRGQNVTFRCDPISEHNRLYWYRQTLGQGPEFLTYFQNEAQLEKSRLLSDRFSAERPKGSFSTLEIQRTEQGDSAMYLCASSLADPAGGLKDTQYFGPGTRLTVL.